Below, 6 T cell receptor beta chains from the same sample are listed, as sequenced in a study of metastatic and nonmetastatic thyroid tumors. TCRdb re-called the PCR reads through MiXCR. The table lists some 41,000 clones, about 3.3% of them singletons. Thyroid surgery had not been preceded by any treatment in any patient. Sequencing was carried out using blood. These TCRs come from a female donor with papillary thyroid cancer or a benign thyroid nodule (not recorded which). Some clones in this sample may be carry-over from other donors' samples.

Many counts were recorded for this clone. Additional DNA sequences in this sample encode the identical CDR3. The chain joins TRBV6-1 to TRBJ2-1, with TRBD2 matching over 11 bases. Germline loops: CDR1 MNHNS, CDR2 SASEGT. Trimming cost V 7 bases and J 9 bases; bases outside gene matches: 14. The length of the CDR3 is 16 residues. CDR3 in DNA: TGTGCCAGCAATTGGCTAGCGGGAGGTTATAAAGCTGAGCAGTTCTTC. Translation: CASNWLAGGYKAEQFF.

The sample holds many counts of this clone. This chain joins TRBV6-1 and TRBJ1-2; D unresolved. The CDR3 sequence is 11 residues long. V lost 7 bases to trimming and J lost 4 bases, with 7 bases between them. The germline V gene encodes CDR1 MNHNS and CDR2 SASEGT. In nucleotides, the CDR3 is TGTGCCAGCAACTTGGGCTATGGCTACACCTTC. Translation gives CASNLGYGYTF.

This clone was seen more than once but under ten times. J is TRBJ2-1 and V is TRBV20-1, with D possibly matching TRBD2 (6 bases). This CDR3 has 15 residues. The V end lost 3 bases, the J end lost 8 bases, and 20 bases lay between the germline ends. From germline, CDR1 is DFQATT and CDR2 SNEGSKA (reference sequence). CDR3 loop: CSARETTGVQDEQFF. As DNA, the CDR3 is TGCAGTGCTAGGGAGACCACGGGGGTCCAGGATGAGCAGTTCTTC.

This clone was detected a few times. The V call is TRBV24-1, the J call TRBJ1-6; no firm D call. Per germline, CDR1 KGHDR and CDR2 SFDVKD. Between the trimmed V and J ends, which lost 3 bases and 0 bases, there was a span of 8 bases. CDR3 length: 16 amino acids. The CDR3 sequence: CATSDRTVSYNSPLHF. CDR3 coding DNA: TGTGCCACCAGTGATAGGACTGTCTCCTATAATTCACCCCTCCACTTT.

On this clone itself: A clone one base away is much larger, so this may be a read error. The chain is built from TRBV3-1 and TRBJ1-2; D possibly corresponds to TRBD1 (6 bases). CDR3 length: 14 amino acids. CDR1 is LGHDT, CDR2 YNNKEL, per germline (reference sequence). The DNA for the CDR3 is TGTACCAGCAGCCAACGCCAACAGGGAAGTGGCTACACCTTC. It is translated as CTSSQRQQGSGYTF. Drawing the rest from reference TRBV3-1 and TRBJ1-2, the complete variable domain is DTAVSQTPKYLVTQMGNDKSIKCEQNLGHDTMYWYKQDSKKFLKIMFSYNNKELIINETVPNRFSPKSPDKAHLNLHINSLELGDSAVYFCTSSQRQQGSGYTFGSGTRLTVV.

At least ten counts were recorded for this clone. The V gene is TRBV29-1, the J gene TRBJ1-1; the D gene is possibly TRBD1 (5 bases). V was trimmed by 7 bases and J by 2 bases, leaving 8 bases between them. Germline V gives CDR1 SQVTM, CDR2 ANQGSEA. This CDR3 region has 11 residues. CDR3 amino acids: CSAGHNTEAFF. The CDR3 DNA sequence: TGCAGCGCCGGACACAACACTGAAGCTTTCTTT.